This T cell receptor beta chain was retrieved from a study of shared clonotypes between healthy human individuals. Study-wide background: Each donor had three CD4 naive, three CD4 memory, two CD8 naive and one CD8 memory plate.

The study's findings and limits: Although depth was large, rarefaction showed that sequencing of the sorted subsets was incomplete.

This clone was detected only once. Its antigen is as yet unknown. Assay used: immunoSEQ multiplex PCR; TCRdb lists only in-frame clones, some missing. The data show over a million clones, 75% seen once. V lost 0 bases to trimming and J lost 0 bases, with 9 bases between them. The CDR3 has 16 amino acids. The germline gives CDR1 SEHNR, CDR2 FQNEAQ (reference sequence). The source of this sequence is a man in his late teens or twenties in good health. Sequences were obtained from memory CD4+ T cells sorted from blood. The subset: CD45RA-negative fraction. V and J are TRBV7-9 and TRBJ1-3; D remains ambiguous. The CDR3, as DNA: TGTGCCAGCAGCTTAGCGGCACGGTCCTCTGGAAACACCATATATTTT. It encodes CASSLAARSSGNTIYF.